This TCR beta chain was documented in a study of shared clonotypes between healthy human individuals. Overall study: The people who gave samples were a couple of women and a few men aged 18 to 49. There were three CD4 naive, three CD4 memory, two CD8 naive and one CD8 memory plates per donor. The study, taken as a whole, reports: Shared clonotypes: approximately 5.3% naive CD4, around 3.4% naive CD8, less than 2.5% memory CD4, approximately 0.4% memory CD8.

On this clone itself: The antigen remains unidentified. In the same sample, other DNA sequences code for this CDR3.

Naive CD8 cells, CD45RO-negative and positively selected for CCR7, excluded terminally differentiated effector memory CD45RA+ cells. The assay was carried out at the deep level. Only in-frame clones appear in the TCRdb table, and some are missing; sequencing was by immunoSEQ multiplex PCR. The profile shows 550,000 to 750,000 clones, roughly 95% of them singletons. This CDR3 has 13 amino acids. The V and J ends lost 3 bases and 2 bases respectively, with 8 bases between them. Germline-derived CDR1 and CDR2 are SGHAT and FQNNGV. The specimen sequenced was naive CD8+ T cells sorted from blood. V usage is TRBV11-2 and J usage is TRBJ2-7, with D hard to call. This sequence originates from a young woman in good health. CDR3 nucleotides: TGTGCCAGCAGCTTCGGCGGACCCTACGAGCAGTACTTC. Its protein product is CASSFGGPYEQYF. Filled out from reference TRBV11-2 and TRBJ2-7, the complete variable domain reads EAGVAQSPRYKIIEKRQSVAFWCNPISGHATLYWYQQILGQGPKLLIQFQNNGVVDDSQLPKDRFSAERLKGVDSTLKIQPAKLEDSAVYLCASSFGGPYEQYFGPGTRLTVT.